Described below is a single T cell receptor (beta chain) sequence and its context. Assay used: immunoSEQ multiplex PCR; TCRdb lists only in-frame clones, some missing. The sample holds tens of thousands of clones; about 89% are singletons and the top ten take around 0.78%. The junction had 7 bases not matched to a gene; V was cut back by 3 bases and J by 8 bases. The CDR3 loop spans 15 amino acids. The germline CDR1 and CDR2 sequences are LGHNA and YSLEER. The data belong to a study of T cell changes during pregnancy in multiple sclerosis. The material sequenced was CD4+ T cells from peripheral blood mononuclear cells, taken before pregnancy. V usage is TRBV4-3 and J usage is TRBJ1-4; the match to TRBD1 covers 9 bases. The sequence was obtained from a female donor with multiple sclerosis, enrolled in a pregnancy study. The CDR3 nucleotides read TGCGCCAGCAGCCACTCGGGACAGGGTGGCGAAAAACTGTTTTTT. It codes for CASSHSGQGGEKLFF.